This T cell receptor beta chain was found in a study of cytomegalovirus exposure and HLA in healthy donors. Germline V lookup: CDR1 LGHNA, CDR2 YSLEER. Trimming pared 4 bases from V and 7 bases from J, leaving 14 bases between. CDR3 size: 14 residues. 13 Jbeta primers and 60 Vbeta primers were used for the PCR. The assay was immunoSEQ multiplex PCR, and TCRdb's table has in-frame clones only and misses some. The table counts some 120,000 clones; 2.5% to 3% lies in the top ten. The sample comprised PBMCs. The TCR originated in a man in his thirties or forties in good health and CMV-seronegative. The chain has TRBV4-3 and TRBJ1-5, with D perhaps matching TRBD1 (6 bases). The CDR3 nucleotides read TGCGCCAGCAGCCTGGACAGAGAAGGGCAGCCCCAGCATTTT. Protein sequence: CASSLDREGQPQHF.